Sequencing of this T cell receptor beta chain was carried out in a study of CD8+CD57+ T cells in acquired aplastic anemia. About the study: Sorted CD4+ plus CD8+ cells gave DNA averaging around 3 ug. Whole-study results and caveats: No significant difference in CD8+ Simpson's diversity was found between patients and controls. Researchers report that twenty-nine CD8+ CDR3 sequences appeared in both patients and controls.

Genomic DNA, the template, was used for profiling of the TCR beta VDJ and CDR3. TCRdb ran MiXCR on the reads and lists one entry per CDR3 protein. In the table there are some 150,000 distinct CDR3 sequences, under 55% of which are singletons. Concerning this clonotype itself: What it binds is unknown. One end of the junction does not line up with germline, which may come from a read error.

Sequencing involved patients with CD8+CD57+ cell expansion previously shown by flow cytometry. Germline assignment: CDR1 MGHDK and CDR2 SYGVNS. CDR3 length: 15 residues. This TCR was recovered from a human donor with aplastic anemia. The specimen was sorted CD4+, CD8+, or CD8+CD57+ T cells (not recorded which) from PBMCs. This chain uses TRBV25-1 with TRBJ2-2, with 9 nucleotides matching TRBD2. In nucleotides, the CDR3 is TGTGCCAGCAGGCTAGCGGGGCCCAGCACCCGGGAGCTGTTTTTT. Encoded protein: CASRLAGPSTRELFF.